This T cell receptor beta chain was found in a study of blood T cell repertoires in COVID-19. Overall study: The study drew acute and convalescent COVID-19 samples from the United States, Italy and Spain. In each case, the material was cDNA or gDNA derived from T cells, B-cell-depleted T cells, or PBMCs.

Germline lookup yields CDR1 SGHNT and CDR2 YYREEE (reference sequence). This CDR3 is built from 17 residues. The ends lost 4 bases at V and 4 bases at J; junction bases unmatched: 13. How the authors handled the data: Reference gene primers were amplified, and this amplification served to estimate nucleated cell counts. Sequenced by immunoSEQ multiplex PCR; TCRdb stores in-frame clones only, minus some. V and J calls and clone size are copied from that table; D and trimming were computed from the DNA. The sample holds roughly 100,000 clones; less than 90% are singletons and the top ten take more than 1.5%.

The receptor comes from a man at least 80 years old with acute or convalescent COVID-19. Sequencing was performed on peripheral blood. This chain joins TRBV5-4 and TRBJ2-1, with 8 bases lining up with TRBD2. The CDR3 bases are TGTGCCAGCAGCCCAGCTGGTACTAGCGGAGTATACAATGAGCAGTTCTTC. It is translated as CASSPAGTSGVYNEQFF.